The clone carrying this T cell receptor (beta chain) showed up just a few times. Its antigen is not identified. This sample is part of a study of T cells after yellow fever vaccination. V was clipped by 3 bases and J by 3 bases, with 12 bases between them. Germline lookup yields CDR1 DFQATT and CDR2 SNEGSKA (reference sequence). The CDR3 loop spans 14 amino acids. TCR cDNA, made by 5'RACE template switching, carried an added universal primer site and UMIs. TCRdb called the 5' RACE reads again in MiXCR, with one record for every CDR3 protein. The data hold about 300,000 distinct CDR3 sequences, with around 7.3% observed a single time. Findings and caveats of the study: Re-detected after boosting: most primary clones, 95% to 98% of CD4 and less than 90% of CD8. One caveat is that FACS-sorted repertoires could contain abundant clonotypes contaminating from the bulk population. Researchers noted that a small share of clonotypes showed up in both CD4 and CD8 compartments.

The chain is built from TRBV20-1 and TRBJ2-1, with D perhaps given as TRBD1 or TRBD2 (5 bases each). The receptor comes from a man between 18 and 35 years old who received the YFV17D yellow fever vaccine. The sequencing here drew on PBMCs, taken roughly 46 days after the first yellow fever vaccination. CDR3 nucleotide sequence: TGCAGTGCTAGTCCCCGGGACGTCTACAATGAGCAGTTCTTC. Protein sequence: CSASPRDVYNEQFF.